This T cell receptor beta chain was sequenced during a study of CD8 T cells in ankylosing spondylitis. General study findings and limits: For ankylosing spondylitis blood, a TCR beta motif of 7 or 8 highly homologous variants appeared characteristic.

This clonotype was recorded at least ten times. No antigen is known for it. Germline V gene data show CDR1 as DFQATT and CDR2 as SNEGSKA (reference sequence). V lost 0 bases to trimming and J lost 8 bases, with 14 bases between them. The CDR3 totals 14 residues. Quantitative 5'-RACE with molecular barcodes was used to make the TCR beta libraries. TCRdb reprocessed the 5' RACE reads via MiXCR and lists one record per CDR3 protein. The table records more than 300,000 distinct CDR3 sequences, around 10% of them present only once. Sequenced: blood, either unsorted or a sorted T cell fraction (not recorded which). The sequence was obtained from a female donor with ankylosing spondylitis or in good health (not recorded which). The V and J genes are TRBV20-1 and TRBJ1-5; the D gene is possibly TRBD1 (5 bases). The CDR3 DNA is TGCAGTGCTAGAGATGGGACGACCCGGAAGCCCCAGCATTTT. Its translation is CSARDGTTRKPQHF.